This T cell receptor (beta chain) was sequenced in a study of T-cell reconstitution after alpha-beta-depleted transplantation in children. J was trimmed by 3 bases and V by 0 bases; bases with no gene match: 3. The germline V gene encodes CDR1 SGHRS and CDR2 YFSETQ. CDR3 size: 15 residues. Molecular barcoding with unique molecular identifiers was used for the TCRbeta library. MiXCR, applied by TCRdb to the PCR reads, yields one record per CDR3 protein. The data show some 500,000 distinct CDR3 sequences, about 17% seen once. The receptor was isolated from a human donor who donated a stem cell graft to a child with acute lymphoblastic leukemia. The material sequenced was PBMCs from the stem cell graft donor, taken from the stem cell graft. The V and J genes are TRBV5-1 and TRBJ2-7; 10 nucleotides agree with TRBD2. CDR3 nucleotides: TGCGCCAGCAGCTTGGCCCCTAGCGGGAGCTACGAGCAGTACTTC. It yields the protein CASSLAPSGSYEQYF. Drawing the rest from reference TRBV5-1 and TRBJ2-7, the complete variable domain is KAGVTQTPRYLIKTRGQQVTLSCSPISGHRSVSWYQQTPGQGLQFLFEYFSETQRNKGNFPGRFSGRQFSNSRSEMNVSTLELGDSALYLCASSLAPSGSYEQYFGPGTRLTVT.